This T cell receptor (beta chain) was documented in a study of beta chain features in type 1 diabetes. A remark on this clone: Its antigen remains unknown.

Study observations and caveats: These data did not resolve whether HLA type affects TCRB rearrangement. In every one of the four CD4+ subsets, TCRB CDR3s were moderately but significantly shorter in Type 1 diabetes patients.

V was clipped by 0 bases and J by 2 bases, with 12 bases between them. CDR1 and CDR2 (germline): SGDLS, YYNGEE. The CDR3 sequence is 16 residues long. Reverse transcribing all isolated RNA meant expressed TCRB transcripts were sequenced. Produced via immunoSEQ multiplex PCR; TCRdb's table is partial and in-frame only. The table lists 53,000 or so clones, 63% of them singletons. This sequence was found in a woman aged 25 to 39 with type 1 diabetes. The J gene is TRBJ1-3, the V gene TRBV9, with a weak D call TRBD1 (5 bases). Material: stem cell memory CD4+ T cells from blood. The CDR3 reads CASSVVHDSPGNTIYF. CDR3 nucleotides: TGTGCCAGCAGCGTAGTTCATGACAGCCCTGGAAACACCATATATTTT.